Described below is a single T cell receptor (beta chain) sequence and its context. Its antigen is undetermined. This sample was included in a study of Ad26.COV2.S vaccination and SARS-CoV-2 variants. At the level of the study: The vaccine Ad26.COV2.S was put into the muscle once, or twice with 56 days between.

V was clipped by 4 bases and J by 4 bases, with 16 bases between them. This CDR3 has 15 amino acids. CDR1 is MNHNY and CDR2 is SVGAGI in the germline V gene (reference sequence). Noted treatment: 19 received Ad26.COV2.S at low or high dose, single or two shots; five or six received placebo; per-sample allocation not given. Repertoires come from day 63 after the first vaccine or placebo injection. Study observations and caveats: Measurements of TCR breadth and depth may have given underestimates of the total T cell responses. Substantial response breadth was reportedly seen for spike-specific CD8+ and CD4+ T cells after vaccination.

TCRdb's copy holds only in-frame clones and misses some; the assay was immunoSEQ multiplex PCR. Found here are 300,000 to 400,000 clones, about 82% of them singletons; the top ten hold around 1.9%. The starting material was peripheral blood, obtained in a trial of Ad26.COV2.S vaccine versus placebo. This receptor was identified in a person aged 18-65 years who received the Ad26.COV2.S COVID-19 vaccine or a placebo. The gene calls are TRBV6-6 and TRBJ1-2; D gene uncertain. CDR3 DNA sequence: TGTGCCAGCAGTTCCTTCATAACCGGACCCTATGGCTACACCTTC. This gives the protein CASSSFITGPYGYTF.